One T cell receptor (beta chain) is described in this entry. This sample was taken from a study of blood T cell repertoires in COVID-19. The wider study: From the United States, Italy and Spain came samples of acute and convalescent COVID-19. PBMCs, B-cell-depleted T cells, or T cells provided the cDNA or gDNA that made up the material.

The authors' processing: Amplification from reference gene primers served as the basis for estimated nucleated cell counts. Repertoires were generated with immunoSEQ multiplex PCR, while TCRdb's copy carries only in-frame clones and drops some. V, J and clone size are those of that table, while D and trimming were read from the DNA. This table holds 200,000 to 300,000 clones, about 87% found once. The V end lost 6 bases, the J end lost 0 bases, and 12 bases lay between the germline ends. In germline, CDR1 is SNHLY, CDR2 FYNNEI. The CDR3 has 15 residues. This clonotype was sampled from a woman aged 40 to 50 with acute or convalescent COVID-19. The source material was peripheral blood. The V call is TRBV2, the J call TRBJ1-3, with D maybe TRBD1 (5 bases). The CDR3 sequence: CASRPDRSSGNTIYF. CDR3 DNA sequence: TGTGCCAGCAGACCCGACAGAAGCTCTGGAAACACCATATATTTT.